These T cell receptor beta chains were read from a single sample in a study of vaccination and CD4 T cells after COVID-19. These TCRs are of unknown antigen specificity. From the PCR reads, TCRdb called clonotypes with MiXCR, one entry per CDR3 protein. The sample yields 11,000 or so distinct CDR3 sequences, 45% to 75% seen once. The sample taken for sequencing was CD4+ T cells from blood, cultured in vitro. These receptors came from a human donor who had recovered from COVID-19. CDR3s include the opening cysteine and the closing phenylalanine or tryptophan. A D gene is named only where the DNA matches it firmly. Size tells how often a clone was seen (once, few, many) or the class of an expanded clone, and some rows leave it out.

V: TRBV27; J: TRBJ1-6; size: NA; D: NA; CDR3: CASSFDRTSPLHF; DNA: TGTGCCAGCAGTTTCGACAGGACCTCACCCCTCCACTTT
V: TRBV19; J: TRBJ2-7; size: NA; D: TRBD1; CDR3: CASSPGQGPEQYF; DNA: TGTGCCAGTAGCCCGGGACAGGGGCCCGAGCAGTACTTC
V: TRBV7-6; J: TRBJ2-3; size: NA; D: TRBD2; CDR3: CASSSSLSGRGGTDTQYF; DNA: TGTGCCAGCAGCTCTTCCCTTAGCGGGAGAGGTGGTACAGATACGCAGTATTTT
V: TRBV7-8; J: TRBJ1-5; size: NA; D: NA; CDR3: CASSLVVSNQPQHF; DNA: TGTGCCAGCAGCTTAGTTGTTAGCAATCAGCCCCAGCATTTT
V: TRBV7-2; J: TRBJ2-2; size: NA; D: NA; CDR3: CASSLLGNSGELFF; DNA: TGTGCCAGCAGCTTACTGGGTAATAGCGGGGAGCTGTTTTTT
V: TRBV5-1; J: TRBJ1-6; size: NA; D: NA; CDR3: CASSLLQGGNSPLHF; DNA: TGCGCCAGCAGCTTGTTGCAGGGAGGTAATTCACCCCTCCACTTT
V: TRBV11-2; J: TRBJ2-1; size: NA; D: NA; CDR3: CASSDFGTVGGLF; DNA: TGTGCCAGCAGCGACTTTGGGACCGTCGGGGGCCTCTTC
V: TRBV20-1; J: TRBJ2-5; size: NA; D: TRBD1; CDR3: CSATRQGQETQYF; DNA: TGCAGTGCTACTCGACAGGGACAAGAGACCCAGTACTTC
V: TRBV19; J: TRBJ2-5; size: NA; D: TRBD1; CDR3: CASNRDRGPETQYF; DNA: TGTGCCAGTAACCGGGACAGGGGACCGGAGACCCAGTACTTC
V: TRBV7-2; J: TRBJ2-1; size: NA; D: NA; CDR3: CASSLGGPGGHNEQFF; DNA: TGTGCCAGCAGCTTAGGAGGTCCCGGAGGTCACAATGAGCAGTTCTTC
V: TRBV7-9; J: TRBJ2-5; size: NA; D: NA; CDR3: CASSFVPGLQETQYF; DNA: TGTGCCAGCAGCTTCGTCCCAGGACTGCAAGAGACCCAGTACTTC
V: TRBV20-1; J: TRBJ1-5; size: NA; D: NA; CDR3: CSASAVDRAAQPQHF; DNA: TGCAGTGCTAGTGCCGTAGATAGGGCGGCGCAACCCCAGCATTTT
V: TRBV2; J: TRBJ2-7; size: NA; D: TRBD2; CDR3: CASNKGTSASYEQYF; DNA: TGTGCCAGCAATAAGGGGACTAGTGCGTCCTACGAGCAGTACTTC
V: TRBV27; J: TRBJ1-6; size: large; D: NA; CDR3: CASRRRLINSPLHF; DNA: TGTGCCAGCAGAAGGCGACTGATTAATTCACCCCTCCACTTT
V: TRBV9; J: TRBJ2-7; size: NA; D: NA; CDR3: CASSVSASNVYEQYF; DNA: TGTGCCAGCAGCGTTAGCGCCTCGAATGTCTACGAGCAGTACTTC